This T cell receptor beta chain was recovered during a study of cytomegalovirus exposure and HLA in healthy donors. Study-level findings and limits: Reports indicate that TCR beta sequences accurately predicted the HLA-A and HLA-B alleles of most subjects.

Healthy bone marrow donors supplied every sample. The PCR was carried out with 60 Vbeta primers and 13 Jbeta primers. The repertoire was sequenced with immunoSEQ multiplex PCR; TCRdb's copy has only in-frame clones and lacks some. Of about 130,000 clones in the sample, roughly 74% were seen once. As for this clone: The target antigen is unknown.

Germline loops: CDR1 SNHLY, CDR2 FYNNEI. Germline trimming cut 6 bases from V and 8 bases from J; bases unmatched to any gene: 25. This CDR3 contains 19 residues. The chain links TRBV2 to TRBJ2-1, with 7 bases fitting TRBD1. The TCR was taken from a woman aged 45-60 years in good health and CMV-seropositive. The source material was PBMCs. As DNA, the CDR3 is TGTGCCAGCAGGCCCCTTAGGAGCCCCGGGCAGGGGGTTCTGGATGAGCAGTTCTTC. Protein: CASRPLRSPGQGVLDEQFF.